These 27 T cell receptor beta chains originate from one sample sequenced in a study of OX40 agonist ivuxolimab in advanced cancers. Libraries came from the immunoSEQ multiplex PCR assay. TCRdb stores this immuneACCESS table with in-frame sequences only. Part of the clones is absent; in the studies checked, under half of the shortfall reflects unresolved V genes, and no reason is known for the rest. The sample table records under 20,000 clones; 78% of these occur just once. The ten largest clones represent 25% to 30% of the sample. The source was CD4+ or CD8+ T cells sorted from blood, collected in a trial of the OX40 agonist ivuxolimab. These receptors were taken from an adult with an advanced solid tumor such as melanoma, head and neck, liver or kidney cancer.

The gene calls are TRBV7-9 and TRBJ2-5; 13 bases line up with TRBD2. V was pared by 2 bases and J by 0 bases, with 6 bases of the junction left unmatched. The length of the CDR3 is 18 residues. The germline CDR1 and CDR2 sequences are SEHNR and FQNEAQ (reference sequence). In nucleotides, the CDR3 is TGTGCCAGCAGCTTATCGGGACTAGCGGGGTTGTACCAAGAGACCCAGTACTTC. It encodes CASSLSGLAGLYQETQYF.

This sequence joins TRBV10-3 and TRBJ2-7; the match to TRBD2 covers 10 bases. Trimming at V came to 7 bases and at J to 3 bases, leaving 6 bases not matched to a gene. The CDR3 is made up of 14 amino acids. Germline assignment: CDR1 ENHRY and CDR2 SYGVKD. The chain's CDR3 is CAIKALAGDYEQYF. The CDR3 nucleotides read TGTGCCATCAAAGCGCTAGCGGGAGACTACGAGCAGTACTTC.

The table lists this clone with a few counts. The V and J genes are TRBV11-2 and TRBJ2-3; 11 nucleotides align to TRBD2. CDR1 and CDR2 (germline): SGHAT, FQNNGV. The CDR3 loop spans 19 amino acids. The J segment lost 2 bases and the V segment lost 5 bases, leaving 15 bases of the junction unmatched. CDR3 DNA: TGTGCCAGCAGCCTCCCGGGGACTAGCGGACGAATACCCACAGATACGCAGTATTTT. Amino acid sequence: CASSLPGTSGRIPTDTQYF.

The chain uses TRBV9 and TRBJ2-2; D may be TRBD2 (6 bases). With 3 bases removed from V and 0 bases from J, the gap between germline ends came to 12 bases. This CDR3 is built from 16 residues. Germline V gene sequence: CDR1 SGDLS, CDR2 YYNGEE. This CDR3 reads CASSASGVANTGELFF. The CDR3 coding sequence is TGTGCCAGCAGCGCCTCGGGGGTCGCGAACACCGGGGAGCTGTTTTTT.

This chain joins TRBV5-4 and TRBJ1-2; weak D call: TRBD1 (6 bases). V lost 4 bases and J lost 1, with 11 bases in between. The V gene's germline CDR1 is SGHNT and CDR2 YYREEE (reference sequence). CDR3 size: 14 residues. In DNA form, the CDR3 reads TGTGCCAGCAGCGCCGGACAGCTTAACTATGGCTACACCTTC. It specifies CASSAGQLNYGYTF.

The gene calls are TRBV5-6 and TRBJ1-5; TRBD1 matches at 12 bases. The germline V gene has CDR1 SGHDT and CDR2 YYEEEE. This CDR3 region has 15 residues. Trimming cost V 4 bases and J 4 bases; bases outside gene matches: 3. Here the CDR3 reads CASSTGQGANQPQHF. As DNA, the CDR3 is TGTGCCAGCAGCACGGGACAGGGGGCGAATCAGCCCCAGCATTTT.

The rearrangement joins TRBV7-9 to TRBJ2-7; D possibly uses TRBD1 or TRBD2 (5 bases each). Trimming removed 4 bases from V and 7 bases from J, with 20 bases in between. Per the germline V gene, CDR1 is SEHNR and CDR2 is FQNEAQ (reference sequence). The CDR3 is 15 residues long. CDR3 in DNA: TGTGCCAGCAGCTCCGGGGCGTGGGCGATGATTGAGCAGTACTTC. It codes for CASSSGAWAMIEQYF.

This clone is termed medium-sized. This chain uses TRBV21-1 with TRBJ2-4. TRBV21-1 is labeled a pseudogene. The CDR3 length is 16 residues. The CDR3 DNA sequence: TGTGCCAGCAGCAAAAGGGCGGCAAGAGCCAAAAACATTCAGTACTTC. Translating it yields CASSKRAARAKNIQYF.

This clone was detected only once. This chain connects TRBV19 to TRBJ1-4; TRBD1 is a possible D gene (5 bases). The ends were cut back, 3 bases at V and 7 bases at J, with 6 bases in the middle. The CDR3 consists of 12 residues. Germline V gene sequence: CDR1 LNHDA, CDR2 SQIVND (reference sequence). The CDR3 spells CASSMGREKLFF. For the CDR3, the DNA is TGTGCCAGTAGTATGGGGCGTGAAAAACTGTTTTTT.

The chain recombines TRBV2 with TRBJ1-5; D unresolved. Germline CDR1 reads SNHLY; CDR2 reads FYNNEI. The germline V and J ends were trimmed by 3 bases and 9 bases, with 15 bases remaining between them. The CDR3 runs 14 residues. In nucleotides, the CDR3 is TGTGCCAGCAGTGACCCCTTCGAAGGGTCGCCCCAGCATTTT. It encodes CASSDPFEGSPQHF.

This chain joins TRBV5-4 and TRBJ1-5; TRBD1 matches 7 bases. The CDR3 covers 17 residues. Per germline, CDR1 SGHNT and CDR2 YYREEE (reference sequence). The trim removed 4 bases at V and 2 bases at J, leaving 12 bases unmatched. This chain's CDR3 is CASSPRDRSRGNQPQHF. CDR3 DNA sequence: TGTGCCAGCAGCCCCCGGGACAGATCAAGAGGCAATCAGCCCCAGCATTTT.

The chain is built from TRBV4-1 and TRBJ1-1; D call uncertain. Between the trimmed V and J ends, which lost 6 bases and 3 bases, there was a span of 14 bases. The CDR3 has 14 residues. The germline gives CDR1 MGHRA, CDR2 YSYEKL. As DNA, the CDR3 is TGCGCCAGCAGTCTAAGGGTGTTGGACACTGAAGCTTTCTTT. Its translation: CASSLRVLDTEAFF.

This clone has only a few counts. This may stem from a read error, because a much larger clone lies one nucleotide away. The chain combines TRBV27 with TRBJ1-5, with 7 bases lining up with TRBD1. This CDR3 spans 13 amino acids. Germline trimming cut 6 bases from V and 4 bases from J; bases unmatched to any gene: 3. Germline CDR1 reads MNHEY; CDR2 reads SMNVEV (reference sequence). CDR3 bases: TGTGCCAGCAGCTCGGACAGGAATCAGCCCCAGCATTTT. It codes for CASSSDRNQPQHF.

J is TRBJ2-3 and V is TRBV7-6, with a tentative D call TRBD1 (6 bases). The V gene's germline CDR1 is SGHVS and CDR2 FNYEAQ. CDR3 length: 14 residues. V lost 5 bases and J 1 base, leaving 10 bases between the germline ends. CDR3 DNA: TGTGCCAGCAGCGATGCAGGGGGCACAGATACGCAGTATTTT. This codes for CASSDAGGTDTQYF.

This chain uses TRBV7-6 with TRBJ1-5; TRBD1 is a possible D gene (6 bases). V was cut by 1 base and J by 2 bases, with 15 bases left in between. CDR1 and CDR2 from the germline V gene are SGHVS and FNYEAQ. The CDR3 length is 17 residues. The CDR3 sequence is CASSLEGGGKGNQPQHF. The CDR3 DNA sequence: TGTGCCAGCAGCTTAGAGGGCGGGGGCAAAGGCAATCAGCCCCAGCATTTT.

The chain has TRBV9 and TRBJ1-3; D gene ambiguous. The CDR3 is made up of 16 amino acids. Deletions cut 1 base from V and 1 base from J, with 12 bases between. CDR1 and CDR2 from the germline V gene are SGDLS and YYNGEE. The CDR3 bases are TGTGCCAGCAGCGTATCCGTCGGGGAATCTGGAAACACCATATATTTT. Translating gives CASSVSVGESGNTIYF.

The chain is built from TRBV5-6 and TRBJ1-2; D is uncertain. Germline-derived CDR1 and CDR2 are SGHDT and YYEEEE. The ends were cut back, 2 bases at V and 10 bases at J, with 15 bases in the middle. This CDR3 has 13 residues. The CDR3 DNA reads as TGTGCCAGCAGCTTTCGAGGTTCGTGGATCTACACCTTC. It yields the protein CASSFRGSWIYTF. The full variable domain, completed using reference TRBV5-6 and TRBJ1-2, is DAGVTQSPTHLIKTRGQQVTLRCSPKSGHDTVSWYQQALGQGPQFIFQYYEEEERQRGNFPDRFSGHQFPNYSSELNVNALLLGDSALYLCASSFRGSWIYTFGSGTRLTVV.

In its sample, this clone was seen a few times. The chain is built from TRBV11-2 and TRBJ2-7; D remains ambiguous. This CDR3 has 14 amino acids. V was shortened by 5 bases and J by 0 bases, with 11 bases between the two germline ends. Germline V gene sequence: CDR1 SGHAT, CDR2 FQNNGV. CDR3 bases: TGTGCCAGCAGCCTTATGAGTGCCTCCTACGAGCAGTACTTC. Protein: CASSLMSASYEQYF.

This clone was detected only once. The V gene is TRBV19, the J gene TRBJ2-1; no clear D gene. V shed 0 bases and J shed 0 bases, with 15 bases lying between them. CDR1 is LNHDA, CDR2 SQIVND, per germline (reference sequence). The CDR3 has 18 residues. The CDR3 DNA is TGTGCCAGTAGTATAGACGCTCCCGGTCGGAGCTCCTACAATGAGCAGTTCTTC. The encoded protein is CASSIDAPGRSSYNEQFF.

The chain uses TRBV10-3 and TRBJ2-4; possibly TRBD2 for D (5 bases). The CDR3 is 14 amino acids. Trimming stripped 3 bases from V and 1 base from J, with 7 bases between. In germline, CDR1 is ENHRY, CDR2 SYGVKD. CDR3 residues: CAISDGEAKNIQYF. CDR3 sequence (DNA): TGTGCCATCAGTGACGGGGAGGCCAAAAACATTCAGTACTTC.

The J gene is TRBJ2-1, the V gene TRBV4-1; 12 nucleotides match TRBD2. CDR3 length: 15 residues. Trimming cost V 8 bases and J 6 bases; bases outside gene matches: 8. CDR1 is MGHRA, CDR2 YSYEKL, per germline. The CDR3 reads CASASGRGWGNEQFF. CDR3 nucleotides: TGCGCCAGCGCTAGCGGGAGGGGATGGGGCAATGAGCAGTTCTTC.

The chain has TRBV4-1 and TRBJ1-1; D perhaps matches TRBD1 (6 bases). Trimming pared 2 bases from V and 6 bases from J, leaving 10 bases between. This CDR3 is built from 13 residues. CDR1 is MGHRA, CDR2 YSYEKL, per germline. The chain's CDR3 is CASSQKGDPEAFF. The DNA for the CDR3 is TGCGCCAGCAGCCAAAAGGGGGATCCTGAAGCTTTCTTT.

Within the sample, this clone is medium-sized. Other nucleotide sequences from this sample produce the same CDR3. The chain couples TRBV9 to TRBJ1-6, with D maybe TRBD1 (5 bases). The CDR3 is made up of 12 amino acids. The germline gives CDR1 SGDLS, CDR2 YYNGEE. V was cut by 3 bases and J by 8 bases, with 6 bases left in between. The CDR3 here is CASSAGDSPLHF. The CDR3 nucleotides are TGTGCCAGCAGCGCGGGGGATTCACCCCTCCACTTT.

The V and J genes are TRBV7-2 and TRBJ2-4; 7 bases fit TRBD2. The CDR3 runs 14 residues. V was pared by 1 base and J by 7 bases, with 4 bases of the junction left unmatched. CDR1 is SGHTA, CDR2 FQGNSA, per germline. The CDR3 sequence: CASSLDGGINIQYF. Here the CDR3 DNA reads TGTGCCAGCAGCTTAGACGGGGGGATCAACATTCAGTACTTC.

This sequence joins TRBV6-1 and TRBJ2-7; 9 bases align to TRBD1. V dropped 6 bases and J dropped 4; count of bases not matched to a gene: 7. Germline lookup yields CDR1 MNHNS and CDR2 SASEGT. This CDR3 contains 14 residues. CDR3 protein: CASRWTGDGYEQYF. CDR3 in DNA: TGTGCCAGCAGATGGACAGGGGACGGGTACGAGCAGTACTTC.

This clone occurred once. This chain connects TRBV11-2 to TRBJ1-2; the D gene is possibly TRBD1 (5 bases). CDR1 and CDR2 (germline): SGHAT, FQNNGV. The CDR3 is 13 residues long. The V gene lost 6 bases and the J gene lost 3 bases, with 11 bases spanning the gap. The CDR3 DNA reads TGTGCCAGCAGTGTCGGGACGGACTATGGCTACACCTTC. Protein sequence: CASSVGTDYGYTF. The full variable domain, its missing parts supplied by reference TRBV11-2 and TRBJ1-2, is EAGVAQSPRYKIIEKRQSVAFWCNPISGHATLYWYQQILGQGPKLLIQFQNNGVVDDSQLPKDRFSAERLKGVDSTLKIQPAKLEDSAVYLCASSVGTDYGYTFGSGTRLTVV.

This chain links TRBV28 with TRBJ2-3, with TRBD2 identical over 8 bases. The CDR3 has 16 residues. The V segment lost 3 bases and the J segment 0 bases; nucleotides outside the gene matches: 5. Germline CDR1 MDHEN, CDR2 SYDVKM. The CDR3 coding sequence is TGTGCCAGCAGTTTCGGTGAGCGGGAGAGCACAGATACGCAGTATTTT. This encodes CASSFGERESTDTQYF.